This entry lists 30 T cell receptor beta chains sequenced from one sample in a study of T cells after yellow fever vaccination (dated by TCRdb to between 2018 and 2021). The library was generated by 5' RACE. Reads for this sample came from an Illumina NovaSeq 6000. TCRdb trimmed public reads at Q25 via fastp, called clones via MiXCR and kept in-frame beta chains. All rows with the same CDR3 protein become a single entry with the most common DNA and genes. The sample profile shows 300,000 to 400,000 distinct CDR3 sequences; around 12% of them were found once. The ten largest clonotypes hold approximately 3.3% of the sample. The sample's treatment or condition label, decoded: live attenuated yellow fever vaccine strain. The sample in question was CD4+ T cells sorted from PBMCs, obtained 15 days after the yellow fever booster vaccination. Every receptor here comes from a man aged 18 to 29 who received the YFV17D yellow fever vaccine.

This clonotype was observed a few times. This sequence joins TRBV7-9 and TRBJ2-2, with 9 bases lining up with TRBD1. In germline, CDR1 is SEHNR, CDR2 FQNEAQ (reference sequence). The CDR3 runs 18 residues. With V trimmed by 1 base and J by 2 bases, 8 bases remained unmatched. Here the CDR3 DNA reads TGTGCCAGCAGCTTAGGGGGACAGGGAGCTGTAAACACCGGGGAGCTGTTTTTT. It yields the protein CASSLGGQGAVNTGELFF.

The chain couples TRBV2 to TRBJ1-1; weak D call: TRBD1 (5 bases). Germline V gene data show CDR1 as SNHLY and CDR2 as FYNNEI. V was cut by 1 base and J by 3 bases, with 9 bases left in between. The CDR3 is made up of 14 amino acids. CDR3 residues: CASSEGQGYTEAFF. The DNA of the CDR3 is TGTGCCAGCAGTGAAGGCCAGGGCTACACTGAAGCTTTCTTT.

The rearrangement joins TRBV7-9 to TRBJ1-2; D gene uncertain. Germline assignment: CDR1 SEHNR and CDR2 FQNEAQ (reference sequence). CDR3 length equals 12 residues. Trimming removed 5 bases at V and 7 bases at J, with 11 bases between. CDR3 bases: TGTGCCAGCAGCCAGGTAGAGTTTGGCTACACCTTC. It yields the protein CASSQVEFGYTF.

This clonotype was seen repeatedly, ten times or more. The chain couples TRBV12-3 or TRBV12-4 to TRBJ2-7; 7 positions agree with TRBD1. The CDR3 runs 14 residues. Trimming cost V 6 bases and J 2 bases; bases outside gene matches: 7. The DNA of the CDR3 is TGTGCCAGCAGACCCGGGACAGCGACCTACGAGCAGTACTTC. Amino acid sequence: CASRPGTATYEQYF.

The chain recombines TRBV14 with TRBJ2-5, with D possibly matching TRBD1 (6 bases). Germline lookup yields CDR1 SGHDN and CDR2 FVKESK. This CDR3 region has 14 residues. V was pared by 2 bases and J by 0 bases, with 7 bases between. CDR3 coding DNA: TGTGCCAGCAGCCAAAGACAGGACCAAGAGACCCAGTACTTC. Its translation: CASSQRQDQETQYF.

This clonotype was seen a handful of times. This chain uses TRBV7-8 with TRBJ2-3; D possibly uses TRBD1 or TRBD2 (5 bases each). CDR1 is SGHVS and CDR2 is FQNEAQ in the germline V gene. V gave up 7 bases and J gave up 1 base, with 9 bases separating them. The CDR3 is made up of 13 amino acids. The CDR3 DNA reads TGTGCCAGCAATAGGGACCGCACAGATACGCAGTATTTT. Translating it yields CASNRDRTDTQYF.

Only a few counts were recorded for this clonotype. The chain uses TRBV2 and TRBJ1-1; D is uncertain. The CDR3 sequence is 14 residues long. Germline V CDR1 and CDR2: SNHLY, FYNNEI. V lost 6 bases to trimming and J lost 3 bases, with 14 bases between them. DNA of the CDR3: TGTGCCAGCAGCCGCGGAGACGAGGACACTGAAGCTTTCTTT. It codes for CASSRGDEDTEAFF.

There are many counts of this clonotype. The V and J genes are TRBV11-1 and TRBJ2-4; maybe TRBD2 (6 bases). The CDR3 extends over 13 amino acids. Between the trimmed V and J ends, which lost 0 bases and 6 bases, there was a span of 6 bases. Germline V gives CDR1 SGHAT, CDR2 FQDESV (reference sequence). CDR3 protein: CASSLAGGNIQYF. The CDR3 region has the DNA TGTGCCAGCAGCTTAGCGGGGGGAAACATTCAGTACTTC.

CDR3 DNA sequence: TGTGCCAGCACCCTGGACAGGAAAAACATTCAGTACTTC. This sequence encodes CASTLDRKNIQYF. V usage is TRBV5-4 and J usage is TRBJ2-4; 7 bases are shared with TRBD1. CDR1 and CDR2 from the germline V gene are SGHNT and YYREEE (reference sequence). The CDR3 loop spans 13 amino acids. Trimming removed 6 bases from V and 4 bases from J; junction bases left unmatched: 4.

The chain is built from TRBV20-1 and TRBJ1-2, with D perhaps TRBD1 (5 bases). The germline V gene has CDR1 DFQATT and CDR2 SNEGSKA (reference sequence). Trimming cost V 6 bases and J 10 bases, with 12 bases left between them. CDR3 size: 10 residues. The CDR3 region is CSALTGVYTF. In nucleotides, the CDR3 is TGCAGTGCCCTCACGGGGGTCTACACCTTC.

The chain has TRBV5-1 and TRBJ2-1; perhaps TRBD1 as D (5 bases). The germline gives CDR1 SGHRS, CDR2 YFSETQ. V was trimmed by 1 base and J by 1 base, leaving 12 bases between them. The CDR3 sequence is 16 residues long. The CDR3 DNA follows: TGCGCCAGCAGCTTGCTCTCGACAGCATCCTACAATGAGCAGTTCTTC. It yields the protein CASSLLSTASYNEQFF. The full variable domain, its missing parts supplied by reference TRBV5-1 and TRBJ2-1, is KAGVTQTPRYLIKTRGQQVTLSCSPISGHRSVSWYQQTPGQGLQFLFEYFSETQRNKGNFPGRFSGRQFSNSRSEMNVSTLELGDSALYLCASSLLSTASYNEQFFGPGTRLTVL.

This clonotype was observed a few times. Here the CDR3 DNA reads TGTGCCAGCTCCCCGGCCGGGACGGACACTGAAGCTTTCTTT. Protein product: CASSPAGTDTEAFF. The chain combines TRBV18 with TRBJ1-1, with a tentative D call TRBD1 (5 bases). The V and J ends lost 6 bases and 3 bases respectively, with 14 bases between them. Germline CDR1 KGHSH, CDR2 LQKENI. The CDR3 spans 14 residues.

The chain couples TRBV20-1 to TRBJ2-1, with 12 positions matching TRBD2. CDR3 length: 15 residues. CDR1 and CDR2 from the germline V gene are DFQATT and SNEGSKA (reference sequence). Germline trimming cut 1 base from V and 7 bases from J; bases unmatched to any gene: 5. The CDR3 here is CSARVTSGGRNEQFF. The CDR3 nucleotides read TGCAGTGCTAGAGTGACTAGCGGGGGAAGGAATGAGCAGTTCTTC.

This chain uses TRBV7-9 with TRBJ2-5; D may be TRBD2 (6 bases). The CDR3 consists of 13 residues. Germline V gives CDR1 SEHNR, CDR2 FQNEAQ (reference sequence). Between the trimmed V and J ends, which lost 5 bases and 2 bases, there was a span of 9 bases. This CDR3 reads CASSRDWQETQYF. As DNA, the CDR3 is TGTGCCAGCAGCCGGGACTGGCAAGAGACCCAGTACTTC.

There are many counts of this clonotype. This chain links TRBV9 with TRBJ1-4; 9 nucleotides agree with TRBD1. J gave up 7 bases and V 4 bases, and 5 bases lay outside the gene matches. The germline V gene has CDR1 SGDLS and CDR2 YYNGEE. The CDR3 has 14 residues. As DNA, the CDR3 is TGTGCCAGCAGCCCGGGACAGGGACGTGAAAAACTGTTTTTT. It encodes CASSPGQGREKLFF.

The sample holds a few counts of this clonotype. The chain joins TRBV5-1 to TRBJ2-5, with TRBD2 identical over 7 bases. The CDR3 contains 14 residues. The germline V gene has CDR1 SGHRS and CDR2 YFSETQ. V lost 1 base and J lost 4; bases outside the gene matches: 4. For the CDR3, the DNA is TGCGCCAGCAGCTTGATGGGGGAGGGAGAGACCCAGTACTTC. Its protein product is CASSLMGEGETQYF.

This clonotype was detected ten times or more. The chain employs TRBV24-1 and TRBJ2-2; 9 bases line up with TRBD1. The CDR3 runs 18 residues. CDR1 and CDR2 from the germline V gene are KGHDR and SFDVKD. J lost 4 bases, V lost 9 bases, and 17 bases had no gene match. The CDR3 nucleotides read TGTGCCACCGAGGGGGGTCCGGGACAGGGTTCCGGCACCGGGGAGCTGTTTTTT. It translates to CATEGGPGQGSGTGELFF.

J is TRBJ2-5 and V is TRBV5-4; no firm D call. The V gene lost 0 bases and the J gene lost 5 bases, with 11 bases spanning the gap. CDR1 is SGHNT and CDR2 is YYREEE in the germline V gene (reference sequence). CDR3 length: 14 amino acids. The CDR3 loop reads CASSLDLVGETQYF. CDR3 sequence (DNA): TGTGCCAGCAGCTTGGATCTGGTTGGGGAGACCCAGTACTTC.

The chain carries TRBV10-3 and TRBJ2-2, with 11 bases lining up with TRBD1. Germline trimming cut 10 bases from V and 7 bases from J; bases unmatched to any gene: 14. Germline V lookup: CDR1 ENHRY, CDR2 SYGVKD. The CDR3 runs 16 residues. CDR3: CASNLGQGAGGGELFF. In DNA form, the CDR3 reads TGTGCCAGCAATCTCGGACAGGGGGCGGGCGGCGGGGAGCTGTTTTTT.

At least ten counts were recorded for this clonotype. J is TRBJ1-2 and V is TRBV29-1, with a tentative D call TRBD1 (6 bases). Looked up from germline, CDR1 is SQVTM and CDR2 is ANQGSEA. V lost 4 bases to trimming and J lost 4 bases, with 13 bases between them. The CDR3 runs 13 residues. The CDR3 coding sequence is TGCAGCGTTGGATTTTTAGGGGGCTATGGCTACACCTTC. It is translated as CSVGFLGGYGYTF.

This rearrangement joins TRBV29-1 to TRBJ1-5, with D possibly TRBD1 on 6 matching bases. The V end lost 4 bases, the J end lost 6 bases, and 13 bases lay between the germline ends. The germline CDR1 and CDR2 sequences are SQVTM and ANQGSEA. The CDR3 is 13 amino acids. CDR3 nucleotides: TGCAGCGTTGGGGGGGCAGGGATTCAGCCCCAGCATTTT. Translating gives CSVGGAGIQPQHF.

This clonotype was observed a few times. This chain connects TRBV3-1 to TRBJ2-3; a possible D gene is TRBD2 (6 bases). Trimming removed 3 bases from V and 2 bases from J, with 9 bases in between. Per germline, CDR1 LGHDT and CDR2 YNNKEL (reference sequence). The CDR3 length is 14 residues. CDR3 loop: CASSQGLLTDTQYF. In nucleotides, the CDR3 is TGTGCCAGCAGCCAGGGACTTCTCACAGATACGCAGTATTTT.

The V gene is TRBV29-1, the J gene TRBJ2-3; either TRBD1 or TRBD2 may supply D (6 bases each). V was clipped by 4 bases and J by 3 bases, with 14 bases between them. The V gene's germline CDR1 is SQVTM and CDR2 ANQGSEA. The CDR3 runs 14 residues. This CDR3 reads CSVGPRGVTDTQYF. The DNA of the CDR3 is TGCAGCGTTGGCCCGAGGGGGGTGACAGATACGCAGTATTTT.

The V gene is TRBV5-1, the J gene TRBJ1-2; 11 bases match TRBD1. This CDR3 has 16 amino acids. The J segment lost 1 base and the V segment lost 5 bases, leaving 7 bases of the junction unmatched. Germline assignment: CDR1 SGHRS and CDR2 YFSETQ. Here the CDR3 reads CASRRGDRGSNYGYTF. The CDR3 bases are TGCGCCAGCAGGCGCGGGGACAGGGGGAGTAACTATGGCTACACCTTC.

This clonotype was seen a handful of times. V usage is TRBV5-1 and J usage is TRBJ2-1; 8 nucleotides line up with TRBD1. V lost 0 bases and J lost 4; bases outside the gene matches: 6. Germline V gene lookup returns CDR1 SGHRS and CDR2 YFSETQ. The CDR3 consists of 16 residues. CDR3 residues: CASSLGWQGAYNEQFF. CDR3 bases: TGCGCCAGCAGCTTGGGGTGGCAGGGGGCATACAATGAGCAGTTCTTC.

This clonotype occurred a few times. The CDR3: CASSSNTGVKQFF. CDR3 in DNA: TGCGCCAGCAGTTCGAACACAGGGGTCAAGCAGTTCTTC. The rearrangement joins TRBV5-1 to TRBJ2-1; 7 bases match TRBD1. The junction had 10 bases not matched to a gene; V was cut back by 5 bases and J by 11 bases. This CDR3 is built from 13 residues. CDR1 and CDR2 from the germline V gene are SGHRS and YFSETQ. Full variable domain (remainder filled in from reference TRBV5-1 and TRBJ2-1): KAGVTQTPRYLIKTRGQQVTLSCSPISGHRSVSWYQQTPGQGLQFLFEYFSETQRNKGNFPGRFSGRQFSNSRSEMNVSTLELGDSALYLCASSSNTGVKQFFGPGTRLTVL.

This clonotype occurred a few times. The chain combines TRBV30 with TRBJ2-1, with TRBD1 identical over 7 bases. This CDR3 has 13 amino acids. V lost 1 base, J lost 8 bases, and 5 bases stayed unmatched. Per germline, CDR1 GTSNPN and CDR2 SVGIG (reference sequence). The CDR3 loop reads CAWSADRNYEQFF. The DNA for the CDR3 is TGTGCCTGGAGTGCGGACAGGAACTATGAGCAGTTCTTC.

This clonotype has more than one count but fewer than ten. The rearrangement uses TRBV5-1 and TRBJ2-3; D is perhaps TRBD1 or TRBD2 (5 bases each). CDR3 length equals 14 residues. The germline CDR1 and CDR2 sequences are SGHRS and YFSETQ. V gave up 2 bases and J gave up 4 bases, with 11 bases separating them. This CDR3 reads CASSLDEGPDTQYF. DNA of the CDR3: TGCGCCAGCAGCTTAGACGAGGGACCAGATACGCAGTATTTT.

The chain combines TRBV19 with TRBJ1-1, with a possible D match to TRBD1 (5 bases). Germline V gene sequence: CDR1 LNHDA, CDR2 SQIVND (reference sequence). The CDR3 loop spans 13 amino acids. Trimming removed 7 bases at V and 5 bases at J, with 14 bases between. The CDR3, as DNA: TGTGCCAGTACCCTTAGCTGGGGGACTGAAGCTTTCTTT. It specifies CASTLSWGTEAFF.

This chain links TRBV18 with TRBJ1-5; D remains ambiguous. The germline V gene encodes CDR1 KGHSH and CDR2 LQKENI. The CDR3 is 13 residues long. The V and J ends lost 3 bases and 7 bases respectively, with 10 bases between them. Here the CDR3 DNA reads TGTGCCAGCTCACCCGAGCCCCGCCAGCCCCAGCATTTT. Translation gives CASSPEPRQPQHF.